This T cell receptor (beta chain) was identified during a study of blood T cell repertoires in COVID-19. Study-wide background: Spain, Italy and the United States supplied samples that represented acute and convalescent COVID-19.

This clone has only one observation. Method: immunoSEQ multiplex PCR; TCRdb's copy keeps in-frame clones and lacks some. The sample records fewer than 350,000 clones, approximately 84% being singletons. Unmatched junction bases numbered 9, after V lost 8 bases and J lost 5 bases. The germline gives CDR1 SNHLY, CDR2 FYNNEI. The CDR3 runs to 14 residues. J is TRBJ2-7 and V is TRBV2; 10 nucleotides agree with TRBD1. The TCR sequence derives from a woman between 25 and 40 years old who had recovered from COVID-19. Sequences were obtained from peripheral blood. CDR3 protein: CASYDGDRGNEQYF. The CDR3 region has the DNA TGTGCCAGCTATGACGGGGACAGGGGCAACGAGCAGTACTTC. Filled out from reference TRBV2 and TRBJ2-7, the complete variable domain reads EPEVTQTPSHQVTQMGQEVILRCVPISNHLYFYWYRQILGQKVEFLVSFYNNEISEKSEIFDDQFSVERPDGSNFTLKIRSTKLEDSAMYFCASYDGDRGNEQYFGPGTRLTVT.